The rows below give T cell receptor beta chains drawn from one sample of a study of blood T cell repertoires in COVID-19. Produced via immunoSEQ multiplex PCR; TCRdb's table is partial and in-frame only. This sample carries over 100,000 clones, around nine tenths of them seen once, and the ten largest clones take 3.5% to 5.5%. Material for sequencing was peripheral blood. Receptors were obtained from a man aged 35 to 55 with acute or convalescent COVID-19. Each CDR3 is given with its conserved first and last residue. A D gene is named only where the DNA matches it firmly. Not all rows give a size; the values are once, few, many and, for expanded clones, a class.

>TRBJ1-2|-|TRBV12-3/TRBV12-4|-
TGTGCCAGCAGTCTTCGGGACTTCTATGGCTACACCTTC
CASSLRDFYGYTF
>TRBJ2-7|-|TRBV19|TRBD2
TGTGCCAGTAGTAAAAGTCCCAGCTCGGGAGGAAACGAGCAGTACTTC
CASSKSPSSGGNEQYF
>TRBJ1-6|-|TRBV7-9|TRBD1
TGTGCCAGCAGCCGACAGGGGCAAATGTCTTCACCCCTCCACTTT
CASSRQGQMSSPLHF
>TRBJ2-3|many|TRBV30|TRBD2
TGTGCCTGGAGGGCCCTTAGCGGGCTAAAAGAAGGAACGCAGTATTTT
CAWRALSGLKEGTQYF
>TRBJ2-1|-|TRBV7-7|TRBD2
TGTGCCAGCAGCTTAGCAGCGGGGTTCGGTGAGCAGTTCTTC
CASSLAAGFGEQFF
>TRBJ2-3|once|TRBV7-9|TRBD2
TGTGCCAGCAGCTCGATAACGACTAGCAGTACGGCAGATACGCAGTATTTT
CASSSITTSSTADTQYF
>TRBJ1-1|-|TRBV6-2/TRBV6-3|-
TGTGCCAGCAGTAACGGGGCTGAAGCTTTCTTT
CASSNGAEAFF
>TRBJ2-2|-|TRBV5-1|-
TGCGCCAGCAGCTTCGCTGGACAGAACACCGGGGAGCTGTTTTTT
CASSFAGQNTGELFF
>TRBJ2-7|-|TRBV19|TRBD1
TGTGCCAGTACCCCGACAGGGGGCATTTACGAGCAGTACTTC
CASTPTGGIYEQYF
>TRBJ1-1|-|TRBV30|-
TGTGCCTGGAGCCGACAGTCTGTCTCTGAAGCTTTCTTT
CAWSRQSVSEAFF
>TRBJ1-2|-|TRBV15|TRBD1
TGTGCCACCAGCAGAGAAACTGGACAGGTCTATGGCTACACCTTC
CATSRETGQVYGYTF
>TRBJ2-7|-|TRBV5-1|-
TGCGCCAGCAGCTTGGTATTGATGGGTGGAGGCGGGCAGTACTTC
CASSLVLMGGGGQYF
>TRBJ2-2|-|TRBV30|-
TGTGCCTGGGCGGGCGGGGAGCTGTTTTTT
CAWAGGELFF
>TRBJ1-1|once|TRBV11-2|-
TGTGCCAGCAGCTTTAGACAGGTCATGAACACTGAAGCTTTCTTT
CASSFRQVMNTEAFF
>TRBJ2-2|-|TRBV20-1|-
TGCAGTGCTAGTATCCAGGGTGGCGCGAACACCGGGGAGCTGTTTTTT
CSASIQGGANTGELFF
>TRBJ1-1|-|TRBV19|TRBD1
TGTGCCAGTAGTAGGGGGACAGGCTATTCGAACACTGAAGCTTTCTTT
CASSRGTGYSNTEAFF
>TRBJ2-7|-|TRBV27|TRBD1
TGTGCCAGCAGTTTCAGAGGACAGGGGGACGACGAGCAGTACTTC
CASSFRGQGDDEQYF
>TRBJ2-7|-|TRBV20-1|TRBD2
TGCAGTGCTAGTAGGGCTAGCGGGATATTTTACGAGCAGTACTTC
CSASRASGIFYEQYF
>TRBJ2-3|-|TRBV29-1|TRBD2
TGCAGCGTTGGGGGACTAGCACCCGCAGATACGCAGTATTTT
CSVGGLAPADTQYF
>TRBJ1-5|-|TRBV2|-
TGTGCCAGCAGTGTATCCAGGGTTGATCAGCCCCAGCATTTT
CASSVSRVDQPQHF
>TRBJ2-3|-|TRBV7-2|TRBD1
TGTGCCAGCAGCCTAGGGACAGCTCGCACAGATACGCAGTATTTT
CASSLGTARTDTQYF
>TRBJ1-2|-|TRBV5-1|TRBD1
TGCGCCAGCAGCACGGGACAGCGAATGGAGGGCTACACCTTC
CASSTGQRMEGYTF
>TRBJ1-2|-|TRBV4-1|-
TGCGCCAGCAGCCAAGTCTTTGGGCAGACTAACTATGGCTACACCTTC
CASSQVFGQTNYGYTF
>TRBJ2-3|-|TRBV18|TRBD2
TGTGCCAGCTCACCACGGGCTAGCGGGAGCACAGATACGCAGTATTTT
CASSPRASGSTDTQYF
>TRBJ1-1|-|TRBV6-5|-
TGTGCCAGCAAAGCGAATCTGAGGGCGGAAGCTTTCTTT
CASKANLRAEAFF
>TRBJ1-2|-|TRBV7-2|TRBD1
TGTGCCAGCAGCTTAGGACAGGGCGTCTATGGCTACACCTTC
CASSLGQGVYGYTF
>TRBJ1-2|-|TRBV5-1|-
TGCGCCAGCAGCTTGGGACGGACAACTGGGCATGGCTACACCTTC
CASSLGRTTGHGYTF
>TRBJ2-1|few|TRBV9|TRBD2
TGTGCCAGCAGCACAACCCCGGGACTAGCGGGTGGGGCCTCCTCCAATGAGCAGTTCTTC
CASSTTPGLAGGASSNEQFF
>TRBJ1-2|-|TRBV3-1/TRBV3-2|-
TGTGCCAGCAGCCAAGCGGGGTCGGGCTATGGCTACACCTTC
CASSQAGSGYGYTF
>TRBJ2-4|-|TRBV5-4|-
TGTGCCAGCAGCGTCAAAAAGGACAGAGACATTCAGTACTTC
CASSVKKDRDIQYF
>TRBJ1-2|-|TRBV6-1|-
TGTGCCAGCAGTGAATGGGAGTCCTATGGCTACACCTTC
CASSEWESYGYTF
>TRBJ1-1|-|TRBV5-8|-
TGTGCCAGCAGCTTGCTGACAGGGAACACTGAAGCTTTCTTT
CASSLLTGNTEAFF
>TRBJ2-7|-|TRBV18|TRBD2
TGTGCCAGCTCACCGACTAGCGGGTCCTACGAGCAGTACTTC
CASSPTSGSYEQYF
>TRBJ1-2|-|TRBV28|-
TGTGCCAGCAGTTTAGGCCAGTCTAACTATGGCTACACCTTC
CASSLGQSNYGYTF
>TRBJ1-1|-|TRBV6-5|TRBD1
TGTGCCAGCAGCCCCGGACAGGGGGCCGGCACTGAAGCTTTCTTT
CASSPGQGAGTEAFF
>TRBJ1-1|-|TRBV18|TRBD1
TGTGCCAGTACAGGGGGGATTAGGAACACTGAAGCTTTCTTT
CASTGGIRNTEAFF
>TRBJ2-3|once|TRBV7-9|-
TGTGCCAGCAGCTTAACTCAGGGTGTCGCGGGGCAGGGATATTTT
CASSLTQGVAGQGYF
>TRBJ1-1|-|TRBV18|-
TGTGCCAGCTCACCACAGGGGTCGGCTGAAGCTTTCTTT
CASSPQGSAEAFF
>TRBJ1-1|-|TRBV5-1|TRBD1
TGCGCCAGCAGCTTACCCTCGGGGACAGTTAACACTGAAGCTTTCTTT
CASSLPSGTVNTEAFF
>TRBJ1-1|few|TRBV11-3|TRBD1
TGTGCCAGCAGCTTAGCCACAGGGGGTAACACTGAAGCTTTCTTT
CASSLATGGNTEAFF
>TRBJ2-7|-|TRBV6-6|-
TGTGCCAGCAGTTCTAAAAATCGACAGACCGCCTACGAACAGTACTTC
CASSSKNRQTAYEQYF
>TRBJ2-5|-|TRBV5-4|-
TGTGCCAGCAGCCCCGACGGGTCTCATCAAGAGACCCAGTACTTC
CASSPDGSHQETQYF
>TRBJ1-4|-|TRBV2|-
TGTGCCAGCACGGGGGGCGAGTGGACTAATGAAAAACTGTTTTTT
CASTGGEWTNEKLFF
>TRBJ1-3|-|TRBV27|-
TGTGCCAGCAGTCCCGCCTGGAGCTCTGGAAACACCATATATTTT
CASSPAWSSGNTIYF
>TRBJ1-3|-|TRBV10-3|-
TGTGCCATCCAAGTACAGGACTCTGGAAACACCATATATTTT
CAIQVQDSGNTIYF
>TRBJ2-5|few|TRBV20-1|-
TGCAGTGCTAGAGCTGGGGGCCAACGGTACTTC
CSARAGGQRYF
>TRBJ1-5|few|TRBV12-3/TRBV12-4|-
TGTGCCAGCAGTTTTGCAGGGAATCAGCCCCAGCATTTT
CASSFAGNQPQHF
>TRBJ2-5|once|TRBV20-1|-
TGCAGTGCTAGAGGTAAAATAGCTCCCCACTTC
CSARGKIAPHF
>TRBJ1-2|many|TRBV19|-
TGTGCCAGTAGTATCCGAGGGAGGGACGGGCATGGCTACACCTTC
CASSIRGRDGHGYTF
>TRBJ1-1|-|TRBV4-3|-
TGCGCCAGCAGCCTTTACAAAAACACTGAAGCTTTCTTT
CASSLYKNTEAFF
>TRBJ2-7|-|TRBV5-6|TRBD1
TGTGCCAGCAGCTCCCGACAGGGCGGCTACGAGCAGTACTTC
CASSSRQGGYEQYF
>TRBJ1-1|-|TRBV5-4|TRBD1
TGTGCCAGCAGTTTGGGACAGCGCAACACTGAAGCTTTCTTT
CASSLGQRNTEAFF
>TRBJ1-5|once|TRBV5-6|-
TGTGCCAGCAGCTTCCAGGATCGCAATCAGCCCCAGCATTTT
CASSFQDRNQPQHF
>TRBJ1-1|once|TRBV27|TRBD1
TGTGCCAGCAGCCCGCGACAGGGGGCCTGGGCTTTCTTT
CASSPRQGAWAFF
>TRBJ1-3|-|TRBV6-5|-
TGTGCCAGCAGGGCCCCAGGTGGATCTGGAAACACCATATATTTT
CASRAPGGSGNTIYF
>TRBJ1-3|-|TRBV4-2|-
TGTGCCAGCAGCCAACGCGCGGGGCAGGGAAACACCATATATTTT
CASSQRAGQGNTIYF
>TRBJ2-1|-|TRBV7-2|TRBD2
TGTGCCAGCAGCCCACTAGCGGGAGTCGGTGATGAGCAGTTCTTC
CASSPLAGVGDEQFF
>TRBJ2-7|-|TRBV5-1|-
TGCGCCAGCAGCGAGGGGGGGTACTACGAGCAGTACTTC
CASSEGGYYEQYF